This entry lists 14 T cell receptor beta chains sequenced from one sample in a study of shared T cell receptors in the human thymus. Sequencing used immunoSEQ multiplex PCR; TCRdb keeps in-frame clones, though not all of them. This sample carries hundreds of thousands of clones, around 87% of them seen once, and the ten largest clones take 0.0095% to 0.012%. Another study also made use of these data, one on human thymus T cells.

Sequencing input: thymocytes. Receptors originate from a boy under three years old with a congenital heart defect.

This clone was picked up one time. The chain joins TRBV7-2 to TRBJ1-5; 10 bases align to TRBD1. The CDR3 is made up of 15 amino acids. V gave up 1 base and J gave up 6 bases; unmatched junction bases: 3. CDR1 and CDR2 from the germline V gene are SGHTA and FQGNSA. The CDR3 DNA sequence: TGTGCCAGCAGCTTAGGCGGGACAGGGGTTCAGCCCCAGCATTTT. Translation: CASSLGGTGVQPQHF.

This clone was recorded once. This chain connects TRBV10-1 to TRBJ2-5, with 10 bases lining up with TRBD1. With V trimmed by 6 bases and J by 5 bases, 9 bases remained unmatched. CDR1 WNHNN and CDR2 SYGVQD come from the germline V gene (reference sequence). The CDR3 length is 15 residues. The CDR3, as DNA: TGCGCCAGCAGAGCAGGACAGGGGGACCGGGAGACCCAGTACTTC. Encoded protein: CASRAGQGDRETQYF.

The chain carries TRBV5-6 and TRBJ2-3, with D perhaps TRBD1 (5 bases). V lost 4 bases and J 8 bases, leaving 26 bases between the germline ends. CDR1 is SGHDT and CDR2 is YYEEEE in the germline V gene. This CDR3 has 17 residues. The CDR3 protein is CASSMQGAGPTYATQYF. The CDR3 DNA reads as TGTGCCAGCAGCATGCAAGGGGCAGGTCCGACTTATGCTACGCAGTATTTT. Filled out from reference TRBV5-6 and TRBJ2-3, the complete variable domain reads DAGVTQSPTHLIKTRGQQVTLRCSPKSGHDTVSWYQQALGQGPQFIFQYYEEEERQRGNFPDRFSGHQFPNYSSELNVNALLLGDSALYLCASSMQGAGPTYATQYFGPGTRLTVL.

This chain uses TRBV7-2 with TRBJ1-5; D might be TRBD1 (5 bases). The V end was cut by 1 base, the J end by 6 bases, with 13 bases between. The length of the CDR3 is 15 residues. Looked up from germline, CDR1 is SGHTA and CDR2 is FQGNSA. The CDR3 spells CASSLGGWRVQPQHF. The CDR3 DNA reads TGTGCCAGCAGCTTAGGGGGGTGGAGGGTTCAGCCCCAGCATTTT.

This rearrangement joins TRBV20-1 to TRBJ1-1; D gene ambiguous. The V gene's germline CDR1 is DFQATT and CDR2 SNEGSKA (reference sequence). The CDR3 covers 11 residues. The CDR3 bases are TGCAGGTCTCAAGGGAGTGGTGAAGCTTTCTTT. This encodes CRSQGSGEAFF.

The chain combines TRBV11-2 with TRBJ2-7; the D is unclear. Trimming took off 4 bases at V and 6 bases at J, with 16 bases between the two ends. The V gene's germline CDR1 is SGHAT and CDR2 FQNNGV. The CDR3 runs 14 residues. CDR3 bases: TGTGCCAGCAGCTCCCTAACCGGGTCGAGCGAGCAGTACTTC. Translated, it gives CASSSLTGSSEQYF.

The table lists this clone with a count of one. The chain employs TRBV5-1 and TRBJ2-1, with D uncertain. CDR3 length equals 13 residues. V was pared by 0 bases and J by 6 bases, with 7 bases between. Germline CDR1 SGHRS, CDR2 YFSETQ. CDR3 in amino acids: CASSLARSNEQFF. The CDR3 DNA is TGCGCCAGCAGCTTGGCACGGAGCAATGAGCAGTTCTTC.

This clone was counted only a few times. The gene calls are TRBV5-8 and TRBJ2-1, with D possibly TRBD2 on 6 matching bases. The CDR3 loop spans 16 amino acids. V shed 7 bases and J shed 0 bases, with 17 bases lying between them. Per germline, CDR1 SGHTS and CDR2 YDEGEE. CDR3 residues: CASGPLSGSSYNEQFF. The CDR3 coding sequence is TGTGCCAGCGGACCTCTTTCCGGGAGCTCCTACAATGAGCAGTTCTTC.

As for this clone: A read error may account for a junction end that differs from germline. The CDR3, as DNA: TGTGCCAGCAGTCCAGGGGGCTATCGGGGGGCCAAGTTC. It translates to CASSPGGYRGAKF. The rearrangement uses TRBV7-8 and TRBJ1-2; 8 bases are a match to TRBD1. CDR1 SGHVS and CDR2 FQNEAQ come from the germline V gene. There are 13 residues in the CDR3.

The CDR3 protein is CASSYSSGGREKLFF. CDR3 sequence (DNA): TGTGCCAGCAGTTACTCTTCGGGCGGGAGGGAAAAACTGTTTTTT. V gene TRBV6-6 combines with J gene TRBJ1-4; D call uncertain. V lost 0 bases and J 8 bases, leaving 13 bases between the germline ends. The germline V gene has CDR1 MNHNY and CDR2 SVGAGI (reference sequence). This CDR3 is built from 15 residues.

The chain recombines TRBV7-8 with TRBJ2-7; 9 bases are a match to TRBD2. Looked up from germline, CDR1 is SGHVS and CDR2 is FQNEAQ. After removal of 4 bases from V and 2 bases from J, the junction contained 3 bases not matched to a gene. CDR3 length equals 14 residues. The CDR3: CASSWGLATYEQYF. As DNA, the CDR3 is TGTGCCAGCAGCTGGGGACTAGCTACCTACGAGCAGTACTTC. Drawing the rest from reference TRBV7-8 and TRBJ2-7, the complete variable domain is GAGVSQSPRYKVAKRGQDVALRCDPISGHVSLFWYQQALGQGPEFLTYFQNEAQLDKSGLPSDRFFAERPEGSVSTLKIQRTQQEDSAVYLCASSWGLATYEQYFGPGTRLTVT.

This sequence joins TRBV4-3 and TRBJ1-3; 8 bases line up with TRBD1. This CDR3 spans 19 amino acids. CDR1 is LGHNA and CDR2 is YSLEER in the germline V gene. V shed 2 bases, J shed 3 bases, and the junction held 15 bases outside the gene matches. CDR3 in DNA: TGCGCCAGCAGCCAAAATCACGACAGGGGTTTGACGAGTGGAAACACCATATATTTT. Its translation: CASSQNHDRGLTSGNTIYF.

This clone was seen once. No conserved phenylalanine or tryptophan ends this CDR3, so it is likely a read error. It is unclear where the CDR3 begins or ends on the DNA, so no DNA is shown, and the CDR3 is as TCRdb lists it. The chain's CDR3 is CSARPHPCRLS. The chain recombines TRBV20-1 with TRBJ1-2. From germline, CDR1 is DFQATT and CDR2 SNEGSKA (reference sequence). Inclusive of both ends, the CDR3 amounts to 11 amino acids.

The chain employs TRBV7-2 and TRBJ2-1; perhaps TRBD2 as D (5 bases). CDR1 is SGHTA, CDR2 FQGNSA, per germline. Trimming stripped 5 bases from V and 10 bases from J, with 6 bases between. The CDR3 is made up of 10 amino acids. The CDR3 sequence is CASSPGEQFF. CDR3 coding DNA: TGTGCCAGCAGCCCGGGGGAGCAGTTCTTC.